The 14 T cell receptor beta chains below all came from one sample that was sequenced in a study of a mutant IDH1 vaccine in newly diagnosed glioma. Time point in this sample: week 23, last vaccination. The study gave 300 ug of mutant IDH1 20-mer peptide per vaccine dose, with topical imiquimod. The antigens of these receptors remain unknown. Libraries were prepared by immunoSEQ multiplex PCR; TCRdb keeps only in-frame clonotypes and omits some of them. The table lists some 31,000 clones, 65% to 85% of them singletons. The material sequenced was PBMCs, taken from a glioma patient whose treatment included an IDH1 peptide vaccine. These receptors originate from a woman between 18 and 29 years old with glioma.

In this sample, this clone is medium-sized (0.01 to 0.1%). This chain joins TRBV19 and TRBJ1-4, with 9 positions matching TRBD1. From germline, CDR1 is LNHDA and CDR2 SQIVND (reference sequence). The CDR3 totals 17 residues. V shed 5 bases and J 4 bases; nucleotides not matched to a gene: 11. For the CDR3, the DNA is TGTGCCAGTAGTGTTCCGGGACAGGGAGTTCTTAATGAAAAACTGTTTTTT. It encodes CASSVPGQGVLNEKLFF.

This rearrangement joins TRBV18 to TRBJ2-6; perhaps TRBD2 as D (6 bases). Germline-derived CDR1 and CDR2 are KGHSH and LQKENI. Trimming shortened V by 1 base and J by 4 bases, and 14 bases separated the two germline ends. This CDR3 is 17 amino acids long. CDR3 in amino acids: CASSPRGWGEGANVLTF. CDR3 DNA: TGTGCCAGCTCACCACGCGGATGGGGGGAAGGGGCCAACGTCCTGACTTTC.

The V call is TRBV19, the J call TRBJ1-1, with D unclear. The CDR3 consists of 13 residues. CDR1 LNHDA and CDR2 SQIVND come from the germline V gene (reference sequence). V was cut by 3 bases and J by 3 bases, with 8 bases left in between. The CDR3 loop is CASSIKPDTEAFF. The CDR3 bases are TGTGCCAGTAGTATCAAGCCGGACACTGAAGCTTTCTTT.

CDR3 loop: CASSQDTYEQYF. CDR3 DNA: TGTGCCAGCAGCCAAGATACCTACGAGCAGTACTTC. The chain has TRBV4-2 and TRBJ2-7; D not certain. Trimming removed 0 bases from V and 2 bases from J, with 2 bases in between. Germline V CDR1 and CDR2: LGHNA, YNFKEQ. This CDR3 contains 12 residues.

The V call is TRBV18, the J call TRBJ1-1; D ambiguous. The germline V gene encodes CDR1 KGHSH and CDR2 LQKENI. The V gene lost 0 bases and the J gene lost 1 base, with 6 bases spanning the gap. This CDR3 has 14 residues. The CDR3 DNA follows: TGTGCCAGCTCACCACCCGGCGGGAACACTGAAGCTTTCTTT. Protein product: CASSPPGGNTEAFF.

The genes are TRBV29-1 and TRBJ2-5; 11 bases line up with TRBD2. The CDR3 is 13 residues long. CDR1 is SQVTM, CDR2 ANQGSEA, per germline. J gave up 5 bases and V 3 bases, and 2 bases lay outside the gene matches. CDR3 residues: CSVETSGKETQYF. For the CDR3, the DNA is TGCAGCGTTGAGACTAGCGGGAAGGAGACCCAGTACTTC.

The chain combines TRBV7-2 with TRBJ2-2, with TRBD2 matching 11 bases. Germline values: CDR1 SGHTA, CDR2 FQGNSA. V lost 5 bases, J lost 0 bases, and 11 bases stayed unmatched. CDR3 length equals 19 residues. In DNA, the CDR3 is TGTGCCAGCAGCCCCGCCCATCTAGCGGGGGGCCCGAACACCGGGGAGCTGTTTTTT. Translated: CASSPAHLAGGPNTGELFF. Drawing the rest from reference TRBV7-2 and TRBJ2-2, the complete variable domain is GAGVSQSPSNKVTEKGKDVELRCDPISGHTALYWYRQSLGQGLEFLIYFQGNSAPDKSGLPSDRFSAERTGGSVSTLTIQRTQQEDSAVYLCASSPAHLAGGPNTGELFFGEGSRLTVL.

The chain combines TRBV28 with TRBJ1-2; the match to TRBD1 covers 8 bases. The CDR3 runs to 17 residues. V shed 6 bases and J 2 bases; nucleotides not matched to a gene: 14. The V gene's germline CDR1 is MDHEN and CDR2 SYDVKM. In DNA, the CDR3 is TGTGCCAGCAGCCAACGACCCGGGACAGGAAAAAACTATGGCTACACCTTC. Translated, it gives CASSQRPGTGKNYGYTF.

The chain links TRBV7-6 to TRBJ1-5, with D possibly matching TRBD1 (6 bases). The CDR3 totals 14 residues. The germline gives CDR1 SGHVS, CDR2 FNYEAQ. V lost 5 bases and J lost 6, with 14 bases in between. CDR3 loop: CASSGGAGSQPQHF. DNA for the CDR3: TGTGCCAGCAGCGGGGGGGCGGGTAGTCAGCCCCAGCATTTT.

The chain is built from TRBV5-1 and TRBJ2-7; 9 bases line up with TRBD1. The CDR3 is made up of 16 amino acids. Germline V gene sequence: CDR1 SGHRS, CDR2 YFSETQ. After removal of 4 bases from V and 6 bases from J, the junction contained 14 bases not matched to a gene. The CDR3 is CASSTLTGGASSEQYF. The CDR3, as DNA: TGCGCCAGCAGCACCCTAACAGGGGGCGCTTCGTCCGAGCAGTACTTC.

This clone was observed a few times. The chain has TRBV28 and TRBJ1-5; D is uncertain. Trimming cost V 8 bases and J 2 bases, with 7 bases left between them. CDR1 and CDR2 (germline): MDHEN, SYDVKM. This CDR3 is 12 amino acids long. CDR3 sequence: CASWKGNQPQHF. CDR3 DNA: TGTGCCAGCTGGAAGGGCAATCAGCCCCAGCATTTT.

The V and J genes are TRBV5-8 and TRBJ1-2; D call uncertain. Per the germline V gene, CDR1 is SGHTS and CDR2 is YDEGEE. The V gene lost 1 base and the J gene lost 2 bases, with 12 bases spanning the gap. The CDR3 totals 15 residues. The CDR3 DNA reads TGTGCCAGCAGCTTGTGGGTGACGCTAAACTATGGCTACACCTTC. This translates into CASSLWVTLNYGYTF.

V and J are TRBV27 and TRBJ1-5, with 7 bases fitting TRBD1. Germline CDR1 is MNHEY and CDR2 is SMNVEV (reference sequence). The CDR3 length is 16 residues. The V segment lost 6 bases and the J segment 3 bases; nucleotides outside the gene matches: 11. The CDR3 reads CASSLRPGTDNQPQHF. CDR3 bases: TGTGCCAGCAGCTTACGTCCCGGGACAGACAATCAGCCCCAGCATTTT.

The V call is TRBV6-5, the J call TRBJ2-7, with TRBD2 matching over 13 bases. Germline CDR1 MNHEY, CDR2 SVGAGI. V lost 4 bases to trimming and J lost 3 bases; unmatched junction nucleotides: 6. The length of the CDR3 is 16 residues. The CDR3, as DNA: TGTGCCAGCAGTTTATCACGGACTAGCGGGGGCTACGAGCAGTACTTC. Its translation is CASSLSRTSGGYEQYF.